The rows below give T cell receptor beta chains drawn from one sample of a study of T cell repertoires in cytomegalovirus infection. Using its own MiXCR run on the reads, TCRdb lists one record per CDR3 protein. The profile shows fewer than 200,000 distinct CDR3 sequences, under 15% of them singletons. Sequenced: PBMCs. The receptors were sampled from a human donor in good health (CMV status not recorded). Some clones in this sample may be carry-over from other donors' samples. The conserved cysteine and the conserved F or W are not part of the CDR3 here. Clone size is stated in some rows and not others, as once, few, many or a class when expanded.

NA	TRBV5-1	TRBJ1-1	ASRQFSLLNTEAF
many	TRBV7-2	TRBJ2-1	ASSLDSSRGDEQF
many	TRBV7-2	TRBJ2-3	ASLAGGGAWGTDTQY
NA	TRBV7-7	TRBJ2-1	ASSPQGREF
many	TRBV29-1	TRBJ2-7	SVRPDRAFEQY
few	TRBV29-1	TRBJ2-1	SVEDQGRRSYNEQF
few	TRBV19	TRBJ2-7	ASRDPGLAGAYEQY
many	TRBV28	TRBJ2-7	ASSGTSAFYEQY
NA	TRBV20-1	TRBJ2-1	SARDLGSGSKHNEQF
many	TRBV7-2	TRBJ2-3	ASSLETDTQY
few	TRBV6-2/TRBV6-3	TRBJ2-2	ASSYEKRGGSGGPNTGELF
many	TRBV24-1	TRBJ2-1	ATSDATGSSYNEQF
NA	TRBV2	TRBJ2-5	ASSAGQGAVTQY
many	TRBV5-1	TRBJ2-5	ASRPTSGVETQY
many	TRBV15	TRBJ1-2	ATSRRRGQIYGYT
few	TRBV5-1	TRBJ2-1	ASSFGQGLNNEQF